This T cell receptor beta chain was sequenced in a study of cytomegalovirus exposure and HLA in healthy donors. PCR used 60 Vbeta primers and 13 Jbeta primers. The assay was immunoSEQ multiplex PCR, and TCRdb's table has in-frame clones only and misses some. The table shows around 150,000 clones, with more than 70% occurring only once. To note about this clone: Its target is unknown.

Study-level points and caveats: With DRB1 most and HLA-C fewest, TCR association rates differed between HLA loci in a later analysis.

Donors consisted of healthy bone marrow donors. The CDR3 contains 12 residues. Trimming took 0 bases from V and 4 from J, leaving 4 bases between them. CDR1 is SGHRS and CDR2 is YFSETQ in the germline V gene. The chain carries TRBV5-1 and TRBJ1-1; D is undetermined. Source material: PBMCs. The sequence derives from a woman between 35 and 50 years old in good health and CMV-seropositive. Here the CDR3 DNA reads TGCGCCAGCAGCTTGGGAGTCACTGAAGCTTTCTTT. This gives the protein CASSLGVTEAFF.